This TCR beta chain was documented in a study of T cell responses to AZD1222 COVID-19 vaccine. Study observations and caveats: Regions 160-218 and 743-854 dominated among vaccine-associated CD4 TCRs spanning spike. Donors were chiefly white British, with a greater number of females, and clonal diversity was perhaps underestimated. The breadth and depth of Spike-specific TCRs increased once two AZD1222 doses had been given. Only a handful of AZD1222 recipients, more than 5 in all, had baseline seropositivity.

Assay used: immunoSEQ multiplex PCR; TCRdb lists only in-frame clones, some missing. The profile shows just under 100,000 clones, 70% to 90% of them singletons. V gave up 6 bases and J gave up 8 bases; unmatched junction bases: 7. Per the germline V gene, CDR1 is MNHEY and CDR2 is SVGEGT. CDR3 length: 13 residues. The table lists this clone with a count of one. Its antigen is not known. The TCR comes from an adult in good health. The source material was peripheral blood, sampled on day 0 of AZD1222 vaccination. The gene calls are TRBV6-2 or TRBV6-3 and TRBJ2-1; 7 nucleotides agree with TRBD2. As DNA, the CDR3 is TGTGCCAGCAGCCCGGGGGGTAGCTATGAGCAGTTCTTC. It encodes CASSPGGSYEQFF.